A selection of T cell receptor beta chains follows, all from one sample in a study of PD-1 blockade in mismatch repair-deficient tumors. The data were produced by immunoSEQ multiplex PCR, yet TCRdb's version contains in-frame clones alone and is incomplete. The data contain under 95,000 clones, about four fifths of them singletons. The specimen was peripheral blood, collected 44 weeks after starting pembrolizumab. The origin of the receptors is an adult with mismatch repair-deficient cancer. Each CDR3 is given without its conserved first and last residue. The D gene is left open where the match is weak.

V | D | CDR3
TRBV19 | . | ASSMGEEIPYYEQY
TRBV7-2 | . | ASSLASVGGEQF
TRBV9 | TRBD2 | ASSVGTGGLAGRGNEQY
TRBV5-6 | . | ASSLGDFLYEQY
TRBV19 | TRBD2 | ASTMGLAGLYTGELF
TRBV5-4 | TRBD2 | ASSTRLAGATGELF
TRBV30 | TRBD2 | AWRLAGRQETQY
TRBV7-6 | . | ASSFREYTGELF
TRBV6-4 | TRBD2 | ASSPRETNEQF
TRBV11-3 | TRBD1 | ASSSFSGQGISGANVLT
TRBV16 | . | ASSQSEIWKGEYGYT
TRBV10-3 | . | AISEATGLSYGYT
TRBV5-1 | . | ASSLVGGGQETQY
TRBV6-5 | TRBD2 | ASTIGTSGRREQY
TRBV27 | . | ASSHDRDPLYEQY
TRBV7-9 | TRBD1 | ASSSDRAQETQY
TRBV5-6 | . | ASSLEEVVGYTEAF
TRBV11-1 | . | ASSSDLRGANVLT
TRBV30 | TRBD2 | AYRLAVEEQY
TRBV4-1 | TRBD2 | ASSQVDMGLAGGEQY
TRBV15 | . | ATSTEDGNGYT
TRBV6-6 | . | ASSYYSRLNIQY
TRBV19 | . | ASSISPDMNTEAF
TRBV7-3 | TRBD2 | ASSRGTSGTTDTQY
TRBV6-5 | TRBD1 | ASSWDRVTGELF
TRBV10-3 | TRBD1 | AISPGQMNTEAF
TRBV7-2 | TRBD2 | ASSFGTSGIYEQY
TRBV7-9 | TRBD2 | ASSSTTSGVTDTQY
TRBV19 | TRBD1 | ASMDNRDRGLTGANVLT
TRBV2 | TRBD2 | ASSEAGGSIDEQY
TRBV10-3 | TRBD2 | AISTGTSYDTQY